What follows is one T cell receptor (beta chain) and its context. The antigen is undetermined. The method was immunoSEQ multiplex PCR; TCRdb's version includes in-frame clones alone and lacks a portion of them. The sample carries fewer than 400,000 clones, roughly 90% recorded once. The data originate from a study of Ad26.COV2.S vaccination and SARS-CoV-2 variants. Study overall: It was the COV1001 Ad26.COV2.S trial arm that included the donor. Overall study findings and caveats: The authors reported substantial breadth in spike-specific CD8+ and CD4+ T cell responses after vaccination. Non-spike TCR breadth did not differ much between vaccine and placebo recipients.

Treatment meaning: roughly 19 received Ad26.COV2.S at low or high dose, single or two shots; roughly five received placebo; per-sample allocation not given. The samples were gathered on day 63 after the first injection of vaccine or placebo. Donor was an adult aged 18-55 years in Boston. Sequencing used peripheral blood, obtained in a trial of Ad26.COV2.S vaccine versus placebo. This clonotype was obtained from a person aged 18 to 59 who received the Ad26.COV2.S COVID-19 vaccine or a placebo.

As DNA, the CDR3 is TGTGCCAGCAGCCCGGGAATGGAGGGGGAAGGGTCCTATAATTCACCCCTCCACTTT. Amino acids: CASSPGMEGEGSYNSPLHF. The chain joins TRBV7-2 to TRBJ1-6, with D maybe TRBD1 (6 bases). Trimming stripped 5 bases from V and 1 base from J, with 21 bases between. CDR1 SGHTA and CDR2 FQGNSA come from the germline V gene. This CDR3 region has 19 residues.